The 26 T cell receptor beta chains presented below share a single source sample, sequenced in a study of tumor-infiltrating lymphocytes in primary liver carcinoma. Unsorted bulk tissue of roughly 20-34 mg yielded co-extracted RNA and DNA. TCR beta cDNA was prepared out of roughly 490 ng total RNA by means of a constant-region primer. Slightly modified ARM-PCR with three nested multiplex PCR rounds yielded TCR beta libraries. TRBV1-TRBV30 forward and Cbeta reverse primers drove the first two approximately 10-cycle rounds. TCRdb processed the multiplex PCR reads anew with MiXCR; each CDR3 protein has one entry. The data show approximately 190,000 distinct CDR3 sequences, just under 85% seen once. Specimen: tumor tissue from primary liver carcinoma. All receptors derive from a man aged 40-49 years with primary liver carcinoma and hepatitis B virus infection.

A remark on this clonotype: Compared with germline, one end of the junction differs, possibly owing to a read error. The rearrangement uses TRBV5-4 and TRBJ2-3; D could derive from TRBD1 or TRBD2 (5 bases each). CDR3 length: 16 amino acids. Germline loops: CDR1 SGHNT, CDR2 YYREEE (reference sequence). As DNA, the CDR3 is TGTGCCAACAGCTTGCTCGCGGGTGGGCCGACAGATACGCATTATTTT. It codes for CANSLLAGGPTDTHYF.

The chain joins TRBV5-5 to TRBJ1-5; weak D call: TRBD1 (5 bases). Germline V gene sequence: CDR1 SGHKS, CDR2 YYEKEE (reference sequence). The CDR3 is 15 amino acids. V gave up 6 bases and J gave up 5 bases, with 18 bases separating them. CDR3 coding DNA: TGTGCCAGCATCTCCTTGGACAACCCCGATCAGCCCCAGCATTTT. Translating gives CASISLDNPDQPQHF.

This clonotype was recorded at least ten times. The chain joins TRBV28 to TRBJ1-2; 7 nucleotides agree with TRBD1. The CDR3 is 15 residues long. The V gene end was trimmed by 5 bases and the J gene end by 4 bases; junction bases not matched to a gene: 10. The germline V gene encodes CDR1 MDHEN and CDR2 SYDVKM. DNA for the CDR3: TGTGCCAGCAGTCCGGCCGACAGGGTTGGCTATGGCTACACCTTC. This translates into CASSPADRVGYGYTF.

Turning to this clonotype: A junction boundary mismatches the germline segment, possibly from a read error. CDR3 sequence: CARSSLAGVSLEQYF. In DNA form, the CDR3 reads TGTGCCCGCAGCTCGTTAGCGGGAGTGAGCCTCGAGCAGTACTTC. V gene TRBV11-2 combines with J gene TRBJ2-7, with 9 bases identical to TRBD2. The CDR3 spans 15 residues. Germline loops: CDR1 SGHAT, CDR2 FQNNGV.

This chain connects TRBV6-1 to TRBJ1-1; D is possibly TRBD1 (5 bases). The CDR3 consists of 12 residues. The V gene's germline CDR1 is MNHNS and CDR2 SASEGT. The CDR3 DNA reads as TGTGCTTGGCGAAGGGGTAACACTGAAGCTTTCTTT. Translation gives CAWRRGNTEAFF.

With regard to this clonotype: One end of the junction does not line up with germline, which may come from a read error. The chain is built from TRBV11-1 and TRBJ2-4; the D gene is possibly TRBD2 (6 bases). Germline assignment: CDR1 SGHAT and CDR2 FQDESV (reference sequence). This CDR3 is built from 17 residues. In nucleotides, the CDR3 is TGTGCCAGTAGCTTTCCCGGGACTGGCGGGACCAAAAACATTCAGTGCTTT. As protein: CASSFPGTGGTKNIQCF. The complete variable domain, with remaining parts taken from reference TRBV11-1 and TRBJ2-4, reads EAEVAQSPRYKITEKSQAVAFWCDPISGHATLYWYRQILGQGPELLVQFQDESVVDDSQLPKDRFSAERLKGVDSTLKIQPAELGDSAMYLCASSFPGTGGTKNIQCFGAGTRLSVL.

This clonotype was seen many times. The V and J genes are TRBV12-3 or TRBV12-4 and TRBJ1-3, with 9 positions matching TRBD1. Germline trimming cut 6 bases from V and 3 bases from J; bases unmatched to any gene: 9. The CDR3 has 16 residues. The CDR3 nucleotides are TGTGCCAGCAGCTTGGCGACAGGGGGTAATGGAAACACCATATATTTT. It specifies CASSLATGGNGNTIYF.

As to this clonotype: One junction end does not reproduce the germline sequence, and a read error may be involved. The chain links TRBV5-4 to TRBJ2-7, with 9 bases fitting TRBD2. The CDR3 totals 14 residues. The V gene's germline CDR1 is SGHNT and CDR2 YYREEE (reference sequence). The CDR3 spells CARSVSGSSYEHYF. CDR3 nucleotide sequence: TGTGCCAGAAGTGTTAGCGGGAGTTCCTACGAGCATTACTTC. Full variable domain (outside the CDR3, taken from reference TRBV5-4 and TRBJ2-7): ETGVTQSPTHLIKTRGQQVTLRCSSQSGHNTVSWYQQALGQGPQFIFQYYREEENGRGNFPPRFSGLQFPNYSSELNVNALELDDSALYLCARSVSGSSYEHYFGPGTRLTVT.

As to this clonotype: A read error may account for a junction end that differs from germline. The chain is built from TRBV7-2 and TRBJ2-5, with 7 nucleotides matching TRBD1. The germline gives CDR1 SGHTA, CDR2 FQGNSA. This CDR3 has 13 amino acids. The CDR3 reads CANSPTGPETQYF. Here the CDR3 DNA reads TGTGCCAACAGCCCGACAGGGCCAGAGACCCAGTACTTC.

J is TRBJ2-3 and V is TRBV29-1; no firm D call. Germline assignment: CDR1 SQVTM and CDR2 ANQGSEA. The CDR3 totals 14 residues. V was cut by 7 bases and J by 4 bases, with 18 bases left in between. CDR3 residues: CSDSRRRASDTQYF. The CDR3 nucleotides read TGCAGCGATTCCAGGAGAAGGGCGTCAGATACGCAGTATTTT.

Regarding this clonotype: The germline gene is not matched at one end of the junction; a read error may be the cause. The chain links TRBV6-2 or TRBV6-3 to TRBJ1-5, with D perhaps TRBD1 (5 bases). This CDR3 spans 18 amino acids. Germline CDR1 and CDR2: MNHEY and SVGEGT. CDR3 protein: CGSGYSRDGDIRNQPQHF. The CDR3 bases are TGTGGCAGCGGTTACTCCCGGGACGGTGATATAAGGAATCAGCCCCAGCATTTT.

As to this clonotype: This clone may be a read error of a much larger clone one base away. The V call is TRBV19, the J call TRBJ1-5; D gene ambiguous. The CDR3 totals 13 residues. From germline, CDR1 is LNHDA and CDR2 SQIVND (reference sequence). The V end was cut by 5 bases, the J end by 4 bases, with 9 bases between. The CDR3 here is CASSEAVNQPQHF. The DNA for the CDR3 is TGTGCCAGTAGTGAGGCAGTTAATCAGCCCCAGCATTTT. The full variable domain, completed using reference TRBV19 and TRBJ1-5, is DGGITQSPKYLFRKEGQNVTLSCEQNLNHDAMYWYRQDPGQGLRLIYYSQIVNDFQKGDIAEGYSVSREKKESFPLTVTSAQKNPTAFYLCASSEAVNQPQHFGDGTRLSIL.

In its sample, this clonotype was seen once. Given a much more abundant clone one base away, this may be a read error. As the CDR3 is not closed by the conserved phenylalanine or tryptophan, this likely results from a read error. The gene calls are TRBV28 and TRBJ2-7; 8 nucleotides match TRBD1. The CDR3 covers 15 residues. Germline loops: CDR1 MDHEN, CDR2 SYDVKM. V was pared by 6 bases and J by 3 bases, with 10 bases of the junction left unmatched. CDR3 bases: TGTGCCAGCAGCGCCCCCGGGACAGGTTACTACGAGCAGTACTTA. Translated, it gives CASSAPGTGYYEQYL.

This clonotype appeared many times. The chain uses TRBV6-1 and TRBJ1-6, with D possibly being TRBD1 (6 bases). V was shortened by 6 bases and J by 13 bases, with 13 bases between the two germline ends. The CDR3 consists of 12 residues. The germline V gene encodes CDR1 MNHNS and CDR2 SASEGT. In DNA form, the CDR3 reads TGTGCCAGCAGGGACAGACGTCTGCCCCTCCACTTT. Translation gives CASRDRRLPLHF.

Concerning this clonotype: One junction end does not reproduce the germline sequence, and a read error may be involved. This chain uses TRBV13 with TRBJ2-1; D may be TRBD1 (6 bases). This CDR3 is 16 amino acids long. Germline V gene data show CDR1 as PRHDT and CDR2 as FYEKMQ (reference sequence). CDR3: CTSSFFRGTHYNEQFF. CDR3 sequence (DNA): TGTACCAGTAGCTTTTTCAGGGGTACCCATTACAATGAGCAGTTCTTC.

In regard to this clonotype: Germline is not matched at one junction end, which may reflect a read error. The V gene is TRBV6-2 or TRBV6-3, the J gene TRBJ1-5; the D is unclear. In germline, CDR1 is MNHEY, CDR2 SVGEGT. The CDR3 extends over 14 amino acids. In DNA, the CDR3 is TGTGCCAGCAGCTCCAGACCGAGTAATCAGCCCGAGCATTTT. Translating it yields CASSSRPSNQPEHF.

To note about this clonotype: The CDR3 carries no conserved terminal phenylalanine or tryptophan, so it likely arises from a read error. The genes are TRBV4-1 and TRBJ2-3; D is uncertain. Germline values: CDR1 MGHRA, CDR2 YSYEKL. The CDR3 is 14 amino acids. CDR3 DNA sequence: TGCGCAAGCAGCCACCCCCATATCACATATACGCAGTATTAT. Its protein is CASSHPHITYTQYY.

Comments on this clonotype: At one end the junction does not follow the germline gene, possibly because of a read error. The chain couples TRBV4-2 to TRBJ2-1, with 10 bases matching TRBD1. Germline V gene data show CDR1 as LGHNA and CDR2 as YNFKEQ. The CDR3 has 16 residues. CDR3 nucleotides: TGTGCCAGTAGCCACGCCGGGGGACAGGGGAACAGTGAGCAATTCTTC. Amino acids: CASSHAGGQGNSEQFF.

Regarding this clonotype: Germline is not matched at one junction end, which may reflect a read error. This chain joins TRBV7-8 and TRBJ2-1; no clear D. The length of the CDR3 is 14 residues. Germline V gives CDR1 SGHVS, CDR2 FQNEAQ. CDR3 bases: TGTGCCAGCAGCCAGCGTAACTCCTGCAATGAGCAGTCCTTC. Translating it yields CASSQRNSCNEQSF. Full variable domain (outside the CDR3, taken from reference TRBV7-8 and TRBJ2-1): GAGVSQSPRYKVAKRGQDVALRCDPISGHVSLFWYQQALGQGPEFLTYFQNEAQLDKSGLPSDRFFAERPEGSVSTLKIQRTQQEDSAVYLCASSQRNSCNEQSFGPGTRLTVL.

Concerning this clonotype: One end of the junction does not line up with germline, which may come from a read error. The V and J genes are TRBV29-1 and TRBJ2-3; either TRBD1 or TRBD2 may fit D (5 bases each). Germline V lookup: CDR1 SQVTM, CDR2 ANQGSEA. The CDR3 is made up of 13 amino acids. Here the CDR3 reads CSVEGVTGDTQFF. CDR3 sequence (DNA): TGCAGCGTTGAGGGGGTCACTGGAGATACGCAGTTTTTT.

Worth noting for this clonotype: No conserved phenylalanine or tryptophan ends this CDR3, so it is likely a read error. In DNA, the CDR3 is TGTGCCAGAAGTCTGACTAGCGGGAAGGTCGATGAGCAGTTCTTA. This encodes CARSLTSGKVDEQFL. This chain uses TRBV7-8 with TRBJ2-1, with 11 bases identical to TRBD2. This CDR3 comprises 15 residues. CDR1 is SGHVS, CDR2 FQNEAQ, per germline. V shed 9 bases, J shed 8 bases, and the junction held 12 bases outside the gene matches.

This clonotype has more than one count but fewer than ten. The rearrangement uses TRBV11-2 and TRBJ2-3, with a possible D match to TRBD1 (6 bases). The CDR3 is made up of 16 amino acids. Germline V gene data show CDR1 as SGHAT and CDR2 as FQNNGV. The V gene lost 6 bases and the J gene lost 15 bases, with 31 bases spanning the gap. The CDR3 DNA follows: TGTGCCAGCAGTAGAAGAAGTACAGGGAACACAGATACTCATTATTTT. This gives the protein CASSRRSTGNTDTHYF. Supplemented by reference TRBV11-2 and TRBJ2-3, the full variable domain reads EAGVAQSPRYKIIEKRQSVAFWCNPISGHATLYWYQQILGQGPKLLIQFQNNGVVDDSQLPKDRFSAERLKGVDSTLKIQPAKLEDSAVYLCASSRRSTGNTDTHYFGPGTRLTVL.

The chain uses TRBV11-2 and TRBJ2-5; 8 bases map to TRBD2. Losses at the gene ends were 3 bases for V and 14 bases for J; bases not matched to a gene: 14. This CDR3 has 14 amino acids. Germline V gene sequence: CDR1 SGHAT, CDR2 FQNNGV. The CDR3 sequence is CASSFSGGQEAQYF. The CDR3 DNA sequence: TGTGCCAGCAGCTTCAGCGGGGGACAAGAGGCTCAATACTTC.

A few counts support this clonotype. The CDR3 end shows no conserved phenylalanine or tryptophan, and so a read error is likely. The chain links TRBV11-1 to TRBJ2-1; a weak D match, TRBD2 (5 bases). This CDR3 is built from 16 residues. CDR1 SGHAT and CDR2 FQDESV come from the germline V gene (reference sequence). The DNA for the CDR3 is TGTGCCAACAGCCCAGGCAGTAGCGAGATCTACAATGAGCAGTTCCTC. Its protein is CANSPGSSEIYNEQFL.

This clonotype has ten or more counts. In DNA, the CDR3 is TGTGCCAGCAGCTTAGGGGGCATAGTTGAAGCTTTCTTT. Its protein product is CASSLGGIVEAFF. This chain uses TRBV7-8 with TRBJ1-1; weak D call: TRBD1 (5 bases). Germline-derived CDR1 and CDR2 are SGHVS and FQNEAQ. V was trimmed by 1 base and J by 7 bases, leaving 10 bases between them. CDR3 length: 13 residues.

Comment on this clonotype: One end of the junction varies from germline; a read error may be responsible. CDR3 nucleotides: TGTGTCAGCAGCCGGGAAACTGGGAGGGTAGGAGATACACAGTATTTT. This translates into CVSSRETGRVGDTQYF. The rearrangement links TRBV11-2 to TRBJ2-3; 7 bases agree with TRBD2. Per germline, CDR1 SGHAT and CDR2 FQNNGV. The CDR3 consists of 16 residues.